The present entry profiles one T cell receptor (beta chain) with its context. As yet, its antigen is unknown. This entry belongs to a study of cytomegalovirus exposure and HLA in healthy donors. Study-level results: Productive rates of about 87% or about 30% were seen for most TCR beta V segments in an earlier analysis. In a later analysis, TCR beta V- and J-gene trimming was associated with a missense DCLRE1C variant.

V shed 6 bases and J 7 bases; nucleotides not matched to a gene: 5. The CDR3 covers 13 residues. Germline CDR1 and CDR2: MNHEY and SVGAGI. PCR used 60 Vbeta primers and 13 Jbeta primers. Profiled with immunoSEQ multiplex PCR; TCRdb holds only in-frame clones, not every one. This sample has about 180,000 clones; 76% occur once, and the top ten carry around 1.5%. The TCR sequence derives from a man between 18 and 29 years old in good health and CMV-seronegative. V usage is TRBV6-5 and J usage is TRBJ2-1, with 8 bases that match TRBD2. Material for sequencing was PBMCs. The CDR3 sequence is CASRTSAYNEQFF. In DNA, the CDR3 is TGTGCCAGCAGGACTAGCGCTTATAATGAGCAGTTCTTC.